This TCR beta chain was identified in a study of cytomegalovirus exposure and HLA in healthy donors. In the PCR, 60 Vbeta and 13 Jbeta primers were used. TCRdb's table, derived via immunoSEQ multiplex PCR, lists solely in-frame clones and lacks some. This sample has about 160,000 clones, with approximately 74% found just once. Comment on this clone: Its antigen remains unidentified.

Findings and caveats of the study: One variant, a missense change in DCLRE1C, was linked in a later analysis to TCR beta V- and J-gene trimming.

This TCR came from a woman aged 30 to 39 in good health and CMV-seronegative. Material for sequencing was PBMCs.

CDR3 DNA: TGCAGCGTTACCGAGGCGGGGTCCTACGAGCAGTACTTC. Residues: CSVTEAGSYEQYF. The chain is built from TRBV29-1 and TRBJ2-5, with D possibly TRBD2 on 6 matching bases. The end of the DNA is better explained by TRBJ2-7, so the J call may be wrong. This CDR3 has 13 residues. Germline V gene lookup returns CDR1 SQVTM and CDR2 ANQGSEA.